This T cell receptor (beta chain) was found in a study of blood T cell repertoires in COVID-19 (dated by TCRdb to 2020 to 2021). In terms of the full investigation: Samples covering the acute and convalescent phases of COVID-19 were provided by collaborators in the United States, Italy and Spain. The repertoires were released in a freely available public database intended as a resource for research on the immune response to SARS-CoV-2. The sample metadata nearly always contained a de-identified subject ID, COVID-19 status, age in years and sex. The material from the prospective study consisted of cDNA or gDNA derived from T cells, B-cell-depleted T cells, or PBMCs. The samples were drawn from two sources: the first 160 participants of the ongoing ImmuneRACE study, and fewer than 1,500 subjects contributed by 6 global collaborators. Where available, HLA class I and class II types were obtained from metadata supplied by the sample provider rather than from assay-based typing. Deeply sampled blood TCRbeta repertoires from subjects exposed to, actively infected with, or recovered from COVID-19 were included in the dataset. Broader findings and caveats from the paper: The quantity of clinical and demographic metadata differed by source and by participant and was supplied without curation.

V ends up 1 base short and J 0 bases short, with an unmatched junction base count of 9. CDR1 and CDR2 (KGHSH, LQKENI) derive from the germline V gene. From its cysteine to its phenylalanine, the CDR3 spans 18 amino acids. Left in the record is the CDR3 DNA by itself, 54 bases read in frame from the first base. One collaborating source in Seattle enrolled patients during active infection and followed them longitudinally through the course of disease. Each collaborating institution followed its own protocols to collect whole blood in K2EDTA tubes. For TCRbeta analysis, collaborators shipped samples as frozen whole blood, isolated PBMCs, or DNA extracted from either of those sample types. TCRbeta CDR3 regions were amplified from genomic DNA by means of the immunoSEQ Assay, a bias-controlled multiplex PCR. Regarding the original processing steps: Within the assay, amplification of reference gene primers was used to estimate how many nucleated cells each sample contained. To quantify the absolute abundance of each unique TCRbeta CDR3 rearrangement, sequence reads were collapsed and filtered. For each sample, productive Simpson clonality was calculated as the square root of Simpson's diversity index across productive rearrangements. In TCRdb, the immuneACCESS table is reduced to in-frame sequences with V and J assigned. These tables do not hold every clone; where another copy was compared, an unresolved V gene accounts for under half, and the others remain unexplained. From that table come the V and J calls and clone size; the DNA was used to work out D and trimming. The sample contains about 200,000 clones, 70% to 80% of them found a single time. Of the sample, 5.5% to 7% falls within the top ten clones.

Turning to this clone: Its antigen remains undetermined. No per-base quality is available; no much larger clone lies one base away.

This clonotype was obtained from a woman in her thirties or forties with COVID-19, enrolled during active disease. The rearrangement joined TRBV18 to TRBJ1-5; TRBD1 matches 7 bases in the middle. The sequenced sample consisted of peripheral blood. The DNA reads TGTGCCAGCTCACCACGGGGGCCTCAGGGGGATAGCAATCAGCCCCAGCATTTT. Its protein is CASSPRGPQGDSNQPQHF.